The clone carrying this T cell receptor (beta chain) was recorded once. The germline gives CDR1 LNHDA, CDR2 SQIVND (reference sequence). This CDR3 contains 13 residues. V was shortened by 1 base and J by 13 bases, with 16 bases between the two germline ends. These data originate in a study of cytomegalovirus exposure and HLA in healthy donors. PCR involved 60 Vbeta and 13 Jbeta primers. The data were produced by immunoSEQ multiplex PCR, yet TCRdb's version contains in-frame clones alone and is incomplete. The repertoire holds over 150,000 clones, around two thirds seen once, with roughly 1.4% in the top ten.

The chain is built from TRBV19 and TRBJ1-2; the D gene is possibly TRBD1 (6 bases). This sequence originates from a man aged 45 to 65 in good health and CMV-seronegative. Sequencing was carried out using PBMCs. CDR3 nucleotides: TGTGCCAGTAGTATAGTGTCGGGGGGCGCGTCCACCTTC. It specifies CASSIVSGGASTF.